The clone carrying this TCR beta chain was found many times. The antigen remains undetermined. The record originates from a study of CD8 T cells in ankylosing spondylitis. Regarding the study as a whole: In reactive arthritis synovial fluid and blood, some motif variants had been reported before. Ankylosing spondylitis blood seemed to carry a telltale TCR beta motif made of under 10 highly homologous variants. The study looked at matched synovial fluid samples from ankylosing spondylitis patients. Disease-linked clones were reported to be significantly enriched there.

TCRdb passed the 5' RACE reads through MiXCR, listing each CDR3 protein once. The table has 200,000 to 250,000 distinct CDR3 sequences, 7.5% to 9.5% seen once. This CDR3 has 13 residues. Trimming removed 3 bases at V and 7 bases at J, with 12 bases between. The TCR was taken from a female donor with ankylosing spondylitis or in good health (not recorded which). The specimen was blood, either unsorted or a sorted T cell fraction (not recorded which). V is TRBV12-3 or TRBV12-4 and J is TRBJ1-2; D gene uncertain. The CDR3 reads CASSLSVSGGYTF. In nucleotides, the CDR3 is TGTGCCAGCAGTTTGAGTGTAAGCGGTGGCTACACCTTC.